The 13 T cell receptor beta chains below were found in one sample sequenced in a study of patients and donors after allogeneic stem cell transplantation. MiXCR, applied by TCRdb to the RT-PCR reads, yields one record per CDR3 protein. The data contain approximately 160,000 distinct CDR3 sequences, roughly 30% of them singletons. Sequencing was performed on blood, either unsorted or a sorted T cell fraction (not recorded which). All receptors come from a human donor who was either an allogeneic HSCT recipient or a stem cell or donor lymphocyte infusion donor (not recorded which). It is not recorded whose cells these are; they may come from a transplant donor.

The V gene is TRBV27, the J gene TRBJ1-2; maybe TRBD1 (5 bases). The germline V and J ends were trimmed by 2 bases and 4 bases, with 20 bases remaining between them. This CDR3 has 17 amino acids. CDR1 and CDR2 (germline): MNHEY, SMNVEV (reference sequence). The CDR3 region has the DNA TGTGCCAGCAGTTTAACGGCGGCGGGCAGGGAGGCCTATGGCTACACCTTC. It is translated as CASSLTAAGREAYGYTF.

This rearrangement joins TRBV4-2 to TRBJ2-7; 10 nucleotides agree with TRBD2. Germline lookup yields CDR1 LGHNA and CDR2 YNFKEQ. This CDR3 spans 14 amino acids. Trimming at V came to 4 bases and at J to 6 bases, leaving 6 bases not matched to a gene. The CDR3 loop reads CASSLEGTSAEQYF. The CDR3 DNA is TGTGCCAGCAGCCTAGAGGGGACTAGCGCCGAGCAGTACTTC.

This clonotype has a count of ten or more. The chain has TRBV20-1 and TRBJ1-4, with a possible D match to TRBD1 (5 bases). Germline-derived CDR1 and CDR2 are DFQATT and SNEGSKA (reference sequence). Trimming pared 6 bases from V and 7 bases from J, leaving 18 bases between. The CDR3 totals 14 residues. The CDR3 protein is CSATWDSSSEKLFF. The CDR3 coding sequence is TGCAGTGCCACTTGGGACTCCTCAAGTGAAAAACTGTTTTTT.

The chain combines TRBV6-5 with TRBJ1-3; D possibly corresponds to TRBD1 (5 bases). The V gene's germline CDR1 is MNHEY and CDR2 SVGAGI. V lost 2 bases and J lost 1, with 9 bases in between. This CDR3 has 15 amino acids. In nucleotides, the CDR3 is TGTGCCAGCAGTTACGGGGCAGGGTCTGGAAACACCATATATTTT. Protein: CASSYGAGSGNTIYF.

This clonotype was seen a handful of times. This chain joins TRBV12-3 or TRBV12-4 and TRBJ2-2; tentatively, D is TRBD2 (6 bases). Trimming cost V 5 bases and J 3 bases, with 16 bases left between them. This CDR3 region has 16 residues. The CDR3 DNA is TGTGCCAGCAGTGCCTCGGGGCGGGGCTACACCGGGGAGCTGTTTTTT. This sequence encodes CASSASGRGYTGELFF.

The V and J genes are TRBV6-5 and TRBJ2-7, with 9 bases aligning to TRBD2. CDR1 MNHEY and CDR2 SVGAGI come from the germline V gene. Trimming cost V 2 bases and J 3 bases; bases outside gene matches: 8. This CDR3 contains 16 residues. The CDR3: CASSYPIAGVGYEQYF. CDR3 DNA sequence: TGTGCCAGCAGTTACCCTATAGCGGGAGTAGGCTACGAGCAGTACTTC.

V gene TRBV15 combines with J gene TRBJ2-1; 12 nucleotides line up with TRBD2. This CDR3 has 17 residues. Germline V gene lookup returns CDR1 LNHNV and CDR2 YYDKDF (reference sequence). V shed 5 bases, J shed 3 bases, and the junction held 8 bases outside the gene matches. Here the CDR3 DNA reads TGTGCCACCAGCCACTCCTGGACTAGCGGGATCTACAATGAGCAGTTCTTC. Its translation is CATSHSWTSGIYNEQFF. The full variable domain, with the rest looked up from reference TRBV15 and TRBJ2-1, is DAMVIQNPRYQVTQFGKPVTLSCSQTLNHNVMYWYQQKSSQAPKLLFHYYDKDFNNEADTPDNFQSRRPNTSFCFLDIRSPGLGDTAMYLCATSHSWTSGIYNEQFFGPGTRLTVL.

The rearrangement uses TRBV10-3 and TRBJ2-1; 14 nucleotides agree with TRBD2. Germline V gives CDR1 ENHRY, CDR2 SYGVKD. The length of the CDR3 is 17 residues. J lost 1 base, V lost 4 bases, and 3 bases had no gene match. The CDR3 DNA reads TGTGCCATCAGTGTGGGGACTAGCGGGAGTTCCTACAATGAGCAGTTCTTC. It is translated as CAISVGTSGSSYNEQFF.

This clonotype was counted only a few times. The V gene is TRBV6-5, the J gene TRBJ2-5; a possible D gene is TRBD2 (6 bases). V was cut by 6 bases and J by 5 bases, with 16 bases left in between. This CDR3 contains 14 residues. The germline V gene has CDR1 MNHEY and CDR2 SVGAGI. CDR3 coding DNA: TGTGCCAGCAGAAACCAACTAGCTTCCGAGACCCAGTACTTC. Amino acids: CASRNQLASETQYF.

Many counts were recorded for this clonotype. V is TRBV4-2 and J is TRBJ1-6, with no clear D. V was clipped by 5 bases and J by 14 bases, with 10 bases between them. In germline, CDR1 is LGHNA, CDR2 YNFKEQ. This CDR3 is built from 11 residues. CDR3 sequence (DNA): TGTGCCAGCAGCTCCCCGGGTACCCTCCACTTT. Protein sequence: CASSSPGTLHF.

V usage is TRBV30 and J usage is TRBJ1-5, with D unclear. The CDR3 has 12 residues. In germline, CDR1 is GTSNPN, CDR2 SVGIG (reference sequence). V was clipped by 8 bases and J by 1 base, with 9 bases between them. The CDR3 is CAGGRSNQPQHF. For the CDR3, the DNA is TGTGCCGGAGGACGCAGCAATCAGCCCCAGCATTTT.

The V and J genes are TRBV5-1 and TRBJ2-3; unclear D gene. Germline assignment: CDR1 SGHRS and CDR2 YFSETQ. The ends were cut back, 4 bases at V and 1 base at J, with 10 bases in the middle. CDR3 size: 14 residues. The CDR3 sequence is CASSLTPGTDTQYF. The CDR3 nucleotides are TGCGCCAGCAGCCTGACCCCGGGCACAGATACGCAGTATTTT.

J is TRBJ1-2 and V is TRBV12-3 or TRBV12-4, with 9 bases identical to TRBD1. V lost 5 bases, J lost 7 bases, and 5 bases stayed unmatched. The CDR3 loop spans 13 amino acids. The CDR3 here is CASSGGQGAGYTF. The CDR3 DNA sequence: TGTGCCAGCAGTGGGGGACAGGGCGCTGGCTACACCTTC.